One T cell receptor beta chain is described in this entry. Antigen specificity is unknown. Every isolated RNA sample was fully reverse transcribed, so sequencing captured expressed TCRB transcripts. Profiled with immunoSEQ multiplex PCR; TCRdb holds only in-frame clones, not every one. The table lists hundreds of thousands of clones, 30% of them singletons. This sample is drawn from a study of beta chain features in type 1 diabetes. Broader study findings: Shortening of TCRB CDR3s, moderate but significant, appeared in all four CD4+ subsets of Type 1 diabetes patients.

The V end was cut by 4 bases, the J end by 0 bases, with 10 bases between. CDR3 length: 14 amino acids. Germline V gene sequence: CDR1 GTSNPN, CDR2 SVGIG (reference sequence). The sample taken for sequencing was naive CD4+ T cells from blood. The TCR sequence derives from a young man in good health. The V and J genes are TRBV30 and TRBJ2-1; D gene unclear. The CDR3 nucleotides read TGTGCCTGGATGAAGGGTAGCTCCTACAATGAGCAGTTCTTC. Residues: CAWMKGSSYNEQFF.